This T cell receptor beta chain was captured in a study of T-cell reconstitution after alpha-beta-depleted transplantation in children. TCRbeta library construction was performed incorporating unique molecular identifiers. TCRdb used MiXCR to reprocess the PCR reads, holding one entry per CDR3 protein. The sample has approximately 520,000 distinct CDR3 sequences, around a third seen once; the top ten hold approximately 2.3%. From germline, CDR1 is SNHLY and CDR2 FYNNEI. CDR3 length: 13 amino acids. V gave up 6 bases and J gave up 12 bases; unmatched junction bases: 10. This clonotype was observed a few times.

The V and J genes are TRBV2 and TRBJ2-1, with 8 bases lining up with TRBD1. The material sequenced was PBMCs from the stem cell graft donor, taken from the stem cell graft. The receptor comes from a human donor who donated a stem cell graft to a child with aplastic anemia. The CDR3 nucleotides are TGTGCCAGCAGCGCCACCCTTACAGGGGGGCAGTTCTTC. Its protein product is CASSATLTGGQFF.